A single TCR beta chain is shown here with its context. What it binds is unknown. CDR1 and CDR2 from the germline V gene are MNHEY and SVGAGI. Trimming cost V 4 bases and J 2 bases, with 15 bases left between them. There are 16 residues in the CDR3. The data belong to a study of cytomegalovirus exposure and HLA in healthy donors. Whole-study results and caveats: In a later analysis, TCR association rates varied by HLA locus: DRB1 most, HLA-C fewest. About 87% or about 30% of the time was how often most TCR beta V segments were productive, according to an earlier analysis. Researchers reported in a later analysis that a missense DCLRE1C variant was tied to TCR beta V- and J-gene trimming.

PCR used 60 Vbeta primers and 13 Jbeta primers. Sequenced by immunoSEQ multiplex PCR; TCRdb stores in-frame clones only, minus some. The sample lists around 250,000 clones; approximately 91% were seen once. This clonotype originated in a girl aged 2 to 10 in good health and CMV-seronegative. Sequenced material: PBMCs. This sequence joins TRBV6-5 and TRBJ1-5; D might be TRBD1 (5 bases). The CDR3 bases are TGTGCCAGCAGTTCTTCAGGGTTCAAGGGCAATCAGCCCCAGCATTTT. Its protein product is CASSSSGFKGNQPQHF.